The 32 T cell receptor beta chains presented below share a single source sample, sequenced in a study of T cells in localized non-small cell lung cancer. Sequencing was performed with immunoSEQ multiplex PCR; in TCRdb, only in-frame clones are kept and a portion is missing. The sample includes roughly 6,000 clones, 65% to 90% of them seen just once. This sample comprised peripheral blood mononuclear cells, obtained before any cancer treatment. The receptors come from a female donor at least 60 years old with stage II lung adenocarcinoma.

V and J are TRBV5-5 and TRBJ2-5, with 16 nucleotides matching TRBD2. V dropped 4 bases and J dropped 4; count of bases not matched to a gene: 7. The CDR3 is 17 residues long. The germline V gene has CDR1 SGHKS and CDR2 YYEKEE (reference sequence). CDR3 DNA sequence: TGTGCCAGCAGCGCGGGGACTAGCGGGGGGGCAGGAGAGACCCAGTACTTC. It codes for CASSAGTSGGAGETQYF.

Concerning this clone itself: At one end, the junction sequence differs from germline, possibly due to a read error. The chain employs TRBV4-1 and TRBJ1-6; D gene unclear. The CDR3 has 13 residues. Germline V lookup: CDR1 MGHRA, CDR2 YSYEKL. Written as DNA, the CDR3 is TGCACCAGCAGCCAAGGAAGGAATTCACCCCTCCACTTT. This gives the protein CTSSQGRNSPLHF.

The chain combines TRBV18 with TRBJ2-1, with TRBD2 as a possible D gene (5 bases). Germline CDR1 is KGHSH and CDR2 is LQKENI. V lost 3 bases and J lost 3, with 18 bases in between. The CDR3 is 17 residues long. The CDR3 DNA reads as TGTGCCAGCTCACCTTCTTCTAGCACACCTGTCTACAATGAGCAGTTCTTC. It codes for CASSPSSSTPVYNEQFF. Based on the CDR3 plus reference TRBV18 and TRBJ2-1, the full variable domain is NAGVMQNPRHLVRRRGQEARLRCSPMKGHSHVYWYRQLPEEGLKFMVYLQKENIIDESGMPKERFSAEFPKEGPSILRIQQVVRGDSAAYFCASSPSSSTPVYNEQFFGPGTRLTVL.

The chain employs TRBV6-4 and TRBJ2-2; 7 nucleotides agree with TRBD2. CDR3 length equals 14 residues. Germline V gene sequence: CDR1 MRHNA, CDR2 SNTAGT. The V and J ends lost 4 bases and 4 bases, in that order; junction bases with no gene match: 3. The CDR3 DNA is TGTGCCAGCAGTGCGGGCGGGAGCACCGGGGAGCTGTTTTTT. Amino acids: CASSAGGSTGELFF.

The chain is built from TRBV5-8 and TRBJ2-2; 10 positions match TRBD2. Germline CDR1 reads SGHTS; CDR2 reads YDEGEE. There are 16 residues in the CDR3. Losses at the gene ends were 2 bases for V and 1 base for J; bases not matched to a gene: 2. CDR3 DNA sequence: TGTGCCAGCAGCTTCGGACTAGCGGTGAACACCGGGGAGCTGTTTTTT. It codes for CASSFGLAVNTGELFF.

CDR3 protein: CAWSGGIDSPLHF. Written as DNA, the CDR3 is TGTGCCTGGAGTGGAGGGATCGATTCACCCCTCCACTTT. The chain recombines TRBV30 with TRBJ1-6; D uncertain. The CDR3 loop spans 13 amino acids. Germline V CDR1 and CDR2: GTSNPN, SVGIG (reference sequence). The germline V and J ends were trimmed by 1 base and 8 bases, with 9 bases remaining between them.

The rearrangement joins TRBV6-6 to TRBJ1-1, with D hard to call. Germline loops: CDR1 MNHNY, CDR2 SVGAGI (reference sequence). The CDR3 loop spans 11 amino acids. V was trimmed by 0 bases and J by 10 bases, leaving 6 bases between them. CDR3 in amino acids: CASSYSETAFF. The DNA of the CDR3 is TGTGCCAGCAGTTACTCTGAGACAGCTTTCTTT.

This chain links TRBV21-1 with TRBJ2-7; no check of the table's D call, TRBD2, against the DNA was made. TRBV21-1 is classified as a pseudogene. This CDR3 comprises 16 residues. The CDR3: CASSVPGLVGSYEQYF. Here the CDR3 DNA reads TGTGCCAGCAGCGTACCGGGACTAGTGGGGTCCTACGAGCAGTACTTC.

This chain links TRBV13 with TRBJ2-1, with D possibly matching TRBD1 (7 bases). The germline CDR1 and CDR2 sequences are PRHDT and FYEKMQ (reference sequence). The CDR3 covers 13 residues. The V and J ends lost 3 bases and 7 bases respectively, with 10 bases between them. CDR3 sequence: CASSLAGGNEQFF. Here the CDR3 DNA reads TGTGCCAGCAGCTTGGCAGGGGGGAATGAGCAGTTCTTC. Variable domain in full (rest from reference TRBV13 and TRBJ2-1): AAGVIQSPRHLIKEKRETATLKCYPIPRHDTVYWYQQGPGQDPQFLISFYEKMQSDKGSIPDRFSAQQFSDYHSELNMSSLELGDSALYFCASSLAGGNEQFFGPGTRLTVL.

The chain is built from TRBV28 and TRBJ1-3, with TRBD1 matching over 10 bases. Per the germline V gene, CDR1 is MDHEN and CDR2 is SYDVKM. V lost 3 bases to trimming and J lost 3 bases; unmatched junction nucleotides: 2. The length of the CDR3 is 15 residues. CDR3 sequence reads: CASSLTGGIGNTIYF. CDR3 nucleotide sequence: TGTGCCAGCAGTTTGACAGGGGGCATTGGAAACACCATATATTTT.

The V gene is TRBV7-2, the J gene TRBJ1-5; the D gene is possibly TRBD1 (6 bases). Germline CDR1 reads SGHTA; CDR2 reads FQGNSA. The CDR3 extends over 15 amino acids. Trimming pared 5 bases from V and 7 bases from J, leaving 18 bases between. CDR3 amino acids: CASSPYGGLEQPQHF. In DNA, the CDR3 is TGTGCCAGCAGCCCATATGGGGGGCTTGAGCAGCCCCAGCATTTT.

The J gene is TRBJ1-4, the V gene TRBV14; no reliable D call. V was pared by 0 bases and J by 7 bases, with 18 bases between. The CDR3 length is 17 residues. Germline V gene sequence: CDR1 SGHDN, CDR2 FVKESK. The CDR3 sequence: CASSQESWAPRGEKLFF. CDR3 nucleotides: TGTGCCAGCAGCCAAGAGTCTTGGGCCCCTCGGGGTGAAAAACTGTTTTTT.

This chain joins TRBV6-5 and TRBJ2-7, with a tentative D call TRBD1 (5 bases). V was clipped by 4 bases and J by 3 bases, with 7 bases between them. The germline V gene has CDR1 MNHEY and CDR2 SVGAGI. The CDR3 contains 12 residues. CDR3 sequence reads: CASSLDSYEQYV. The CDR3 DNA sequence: TGTGCCAGCAGTTTAGACAGCTACGAGCAGTACGTC.

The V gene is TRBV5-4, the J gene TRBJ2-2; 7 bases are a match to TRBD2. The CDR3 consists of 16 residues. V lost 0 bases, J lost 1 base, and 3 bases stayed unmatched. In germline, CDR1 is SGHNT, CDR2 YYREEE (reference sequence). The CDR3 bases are TGTGCCAGCAGCTTGGGCCCTAGCGGGAACACCGGGGAGCTGTTTTTT. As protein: CASSLGPSGNTGELFF. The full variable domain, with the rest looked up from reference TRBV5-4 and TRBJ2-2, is ETGVTQSPTHLIKTRGQQVTLRCSSQSGHNTVSWYQQALGQGPQFIFQYYREEENGRGNFPPRFSGLQFPNYSSELNVNALELDDSALYLCASSLGPSGNTGELFFGEGSRLTVL.

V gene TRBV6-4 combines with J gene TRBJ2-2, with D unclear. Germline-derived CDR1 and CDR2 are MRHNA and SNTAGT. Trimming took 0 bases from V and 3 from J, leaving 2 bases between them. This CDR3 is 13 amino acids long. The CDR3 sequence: CASSDSDTGELFF. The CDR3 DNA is TGTGCCAGCAGTGACTCGGACACCGGGGAGCTGTTTTTT.

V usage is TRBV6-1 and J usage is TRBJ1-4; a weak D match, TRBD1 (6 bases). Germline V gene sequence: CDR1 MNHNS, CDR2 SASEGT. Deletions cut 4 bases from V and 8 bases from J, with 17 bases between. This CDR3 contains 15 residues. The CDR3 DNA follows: TGTGCCAGCAGTGCCGTTGGGGGGCATGGAGAAAAACTGTTTTTT. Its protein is CASSAVGGHGEKLFF.

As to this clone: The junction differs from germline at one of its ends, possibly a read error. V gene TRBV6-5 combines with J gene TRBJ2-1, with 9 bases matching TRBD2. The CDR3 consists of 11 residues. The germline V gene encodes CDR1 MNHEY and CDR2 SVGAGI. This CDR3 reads CGTSFYNEQFF. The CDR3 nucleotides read TGCGGGACTAGCTTCTACAATGAGCAGTTCTTC.

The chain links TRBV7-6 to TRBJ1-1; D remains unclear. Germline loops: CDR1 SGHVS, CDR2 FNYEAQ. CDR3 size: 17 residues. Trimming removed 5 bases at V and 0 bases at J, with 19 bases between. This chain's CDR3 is CASSIGLGQNMNTEAFF. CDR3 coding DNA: TGTGCCAGCAGCATAGGGTTAGGGCAAAACATGAACACTGAAGCTTTCTTT. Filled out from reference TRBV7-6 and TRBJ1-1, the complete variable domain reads GAGVSQSPRYKVTKRGQDVALRCDPISGHVSLYWYRQALGQGPEFLTYFNYEAQQDKSGLPNDRFSAERPEGSISTLTIQRTEQRDSAMYRCASSIGLGQNMNTEAFFGQGTRLTVV.

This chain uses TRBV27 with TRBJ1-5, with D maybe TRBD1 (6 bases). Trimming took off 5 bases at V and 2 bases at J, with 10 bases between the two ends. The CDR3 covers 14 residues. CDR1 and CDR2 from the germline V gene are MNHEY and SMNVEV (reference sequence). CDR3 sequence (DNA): TGTGCCAGCAGTCTACAGGGAGGCAATCAGCCCCAGCATTTT. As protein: CASSLQGGNQPQHF.

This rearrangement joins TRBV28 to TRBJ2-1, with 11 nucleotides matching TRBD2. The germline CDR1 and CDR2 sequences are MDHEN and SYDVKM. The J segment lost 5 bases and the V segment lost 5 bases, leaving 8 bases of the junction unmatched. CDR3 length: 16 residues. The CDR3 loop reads CASSPALAGGHNEQFF. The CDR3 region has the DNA TGTGCCAGCAGTCCCGCGCTAGCGGGGGGCCACAATGAGCAGTTCTTC.

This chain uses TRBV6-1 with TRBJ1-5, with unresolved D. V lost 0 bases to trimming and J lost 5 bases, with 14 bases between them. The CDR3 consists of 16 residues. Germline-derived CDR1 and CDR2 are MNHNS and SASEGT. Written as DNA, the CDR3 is TGTGCCAGCAGTGAAGCTTTTCCGGGGTCCGATCAGCCCCAGCATTTT. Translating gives CASSEAFPGSDQPQHF.

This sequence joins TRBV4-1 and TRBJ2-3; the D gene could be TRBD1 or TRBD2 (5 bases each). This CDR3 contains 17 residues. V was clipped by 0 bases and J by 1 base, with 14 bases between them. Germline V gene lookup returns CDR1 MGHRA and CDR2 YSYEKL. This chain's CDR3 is CASSQDLPGPGTDTQYF. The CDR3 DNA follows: TGCGCCAGCAGCCAAGATCTCCCGGGACCTGGCACAGATACGCAGTATTTT.

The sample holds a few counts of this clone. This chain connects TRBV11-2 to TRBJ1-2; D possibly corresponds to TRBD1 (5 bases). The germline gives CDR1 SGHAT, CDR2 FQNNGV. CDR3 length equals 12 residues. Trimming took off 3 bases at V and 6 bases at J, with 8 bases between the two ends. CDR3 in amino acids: CASSFEGDGYTF. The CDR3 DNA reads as TGTGCCAGCAGCTTCGAAGGGGATGGCTACACCTTC.

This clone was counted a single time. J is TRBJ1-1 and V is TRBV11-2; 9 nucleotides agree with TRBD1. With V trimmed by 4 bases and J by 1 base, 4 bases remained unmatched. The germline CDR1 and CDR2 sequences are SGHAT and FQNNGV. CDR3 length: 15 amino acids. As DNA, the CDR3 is TGTGCCAGCAGCTCCTGGGACAGGGAGAACACTGAAGCTTTCTTT. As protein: CASSSWDRENTEAFF.

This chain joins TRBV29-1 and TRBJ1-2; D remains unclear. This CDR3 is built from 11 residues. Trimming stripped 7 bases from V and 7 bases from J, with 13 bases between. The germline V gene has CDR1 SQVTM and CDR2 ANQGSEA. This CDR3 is CSGDRYSGYTF. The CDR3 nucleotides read TGCAGCGGCGATCGGTATAGTGGCTACACCTTC.

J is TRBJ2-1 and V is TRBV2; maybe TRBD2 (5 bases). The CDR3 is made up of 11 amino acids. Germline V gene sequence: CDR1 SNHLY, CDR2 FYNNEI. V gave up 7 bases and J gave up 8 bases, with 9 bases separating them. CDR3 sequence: CASTGRDEQFF. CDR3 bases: TGTGCCAGCACTGGGAGAGATGAGCAGTTCTTC.

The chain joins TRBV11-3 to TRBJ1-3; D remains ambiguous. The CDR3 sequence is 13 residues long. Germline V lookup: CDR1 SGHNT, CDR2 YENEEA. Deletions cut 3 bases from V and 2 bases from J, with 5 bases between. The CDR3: CASSFGTGNTIYF. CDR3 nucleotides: TGTGCCAGCAGCTTCGGGACTGGAAACACCATATATTTT.

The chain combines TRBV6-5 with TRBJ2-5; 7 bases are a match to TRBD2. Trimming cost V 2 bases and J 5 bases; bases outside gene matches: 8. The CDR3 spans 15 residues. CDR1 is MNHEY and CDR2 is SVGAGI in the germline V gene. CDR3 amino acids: CASSYADRGGETQYF. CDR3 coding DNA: TGTGCCAGCAGTTACGCGGACCGGGGAGGGGAGACCCAGTACTTC.

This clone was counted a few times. CDR3 nucleotide sequence: TGTGCCAGCAGTTTAAGGGGCAGGGGACTGGTTGGCTACACCTTC. As protein: CASSLRGRGLVGYTF. The rearrangement links TRBV27 to TRBJ1-2, with D possibly matching TRBD1 (6 bases). Germline CDR1 reads MNHEY; CDR2 reads SMNVEV (reference sequence). CDR3 length: 15 amino acids. V lost 2 bases and J 7 bases, leaving 17 bases between the germline ends.

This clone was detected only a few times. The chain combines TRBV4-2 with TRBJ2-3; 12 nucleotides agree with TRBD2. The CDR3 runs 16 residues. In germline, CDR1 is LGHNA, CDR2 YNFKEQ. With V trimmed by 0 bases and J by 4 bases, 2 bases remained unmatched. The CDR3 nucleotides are TGTGCCAGCAGCCAAGATCTAGCGGGAGGGCCAGATACGCAGTATTTT. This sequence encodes CASSQDLAGGPDTQYF.

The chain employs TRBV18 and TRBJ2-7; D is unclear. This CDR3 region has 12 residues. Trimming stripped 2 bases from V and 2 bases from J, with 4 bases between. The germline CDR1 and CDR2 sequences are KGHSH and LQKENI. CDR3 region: CASSPGPYEQYF. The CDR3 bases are TGTGCCAGCTCACCAGGGCCCTACGAGCAGTACTTC.

CDR3 sequence: CAIGFTGSSYNEQFF. In nucleotides, the CDR3 is TGTGCCATCGGCTTTACAGGGTCCTCCTACAATGAGCAGTTCTTC. The V call is TRBV10-3, the J call TRBJ2-1; tentatively, D is TRBD1 (6 bases). This CDR3 is 15 amino acids long. The V and J ends lost 8 bases and 0 bases respectively, with 14 bases between them. Germline assignment: CDR1 ENHRY and CDR2 SYGVKD.